The present T cell receptor beta chain was sequenced within a study of graft-versus-host responses after intestinal transplantation. Method: immunoSEQ multiplex PCR; TCRdb's copy keeps in-frame clones and lacks some. The table records approximately 60,000 clones, 89% of them present only once. Processing of graft tissue released intraepithelial and lamina propria lymphocytes. The CDR3 extends over 13 amino acids. Germline V CDR1 and CDR2: MNHEY, SVGAGI. Trimming cost V 7 bases and J 3 bases, with 13 bases left between them. This clonotype originated in a human patient who received an intestinal transplant, so some T cells may come from the graft donor. The sequencing here drew on ileum tissue, taken roughly 54 weeks after transplant. The V gene is TRBV6-5, the J gene TRBJ2-7; weak D call: TRBD1 (6 bases). Written as DNA, the CDR3 is TGTGCCAGCAAAAGGACAGCGGTCTACGAGCAGTACTTC. This translates into CASKRTAVYEQYF.